The source of this T cell receptor (beta chain) is a study of blood T cell repertoires in COVID-19. This clone appeared a single time. The CDR3 is made up of 14 amino acids. The V end was cut by 0 bases, the J end by 8 bases, with 11 bases between. CDR1 is SGHDT, CDR2 YYEEEE, per germline. Sequencing used immunoSEQ multiplex PCR; TCRdb keeps in-frame clones, though not all of them. The table lists 80,000 to 100,000 clones, 86% of them singletons, with 10% to 15% in the top ten. This rearrangement joins TRBV5-6 to TRBJ1-4; D perhaps matches TRBD1 (6 bases). The source of this sequence is a woman aged 55-75 years in a cohort sampled during active or convalescent COVID-19. Sequencing used peripheral blood. The CDR3 coding sequence is TGTGCCAGCAGCTTGGACAGGGTGGAGGAAAAACTGTTTTTT. It encodes CASSLDRVEEKLFF.